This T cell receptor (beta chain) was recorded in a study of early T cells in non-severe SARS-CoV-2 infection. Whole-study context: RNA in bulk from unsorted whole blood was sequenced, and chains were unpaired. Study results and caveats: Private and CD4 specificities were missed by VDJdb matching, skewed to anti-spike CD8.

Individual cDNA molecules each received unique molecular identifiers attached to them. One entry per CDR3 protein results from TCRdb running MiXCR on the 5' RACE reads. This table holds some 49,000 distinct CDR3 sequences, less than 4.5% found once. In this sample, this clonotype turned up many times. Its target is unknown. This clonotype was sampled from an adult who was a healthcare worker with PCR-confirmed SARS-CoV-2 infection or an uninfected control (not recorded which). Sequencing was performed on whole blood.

The CDR3 loop is CASRLAGGTDTQYF. For the CDR3, the DNA is TGTGCCAGCAGACTAGCGGGAGGGACAGATACGCAGTATTTT. The chain couples TRBV6-1 to TRBJ2-3; 13 nucleotides agree with TRBD2. Germline CDR1 is MNHNS and CDR2 is SASEGT. Trimming cost V 6 bases and J 3 bases; bases outside gene matches: 0. The CDR3 runs to 14 residues.